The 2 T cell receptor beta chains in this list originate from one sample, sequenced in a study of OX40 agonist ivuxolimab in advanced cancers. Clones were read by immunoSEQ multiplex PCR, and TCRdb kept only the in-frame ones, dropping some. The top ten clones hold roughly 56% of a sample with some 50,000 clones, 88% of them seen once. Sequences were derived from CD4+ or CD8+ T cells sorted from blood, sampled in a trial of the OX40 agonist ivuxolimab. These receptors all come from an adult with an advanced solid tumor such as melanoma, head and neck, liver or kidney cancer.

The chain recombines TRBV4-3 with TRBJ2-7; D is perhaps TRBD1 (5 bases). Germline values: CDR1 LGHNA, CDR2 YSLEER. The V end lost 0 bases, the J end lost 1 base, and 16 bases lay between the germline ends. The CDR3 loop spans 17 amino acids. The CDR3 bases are TGCGCCAGCAGCCAAGATCAACAGGAATGGGCGTCCTACGAGCAGTACTTC. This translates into CASSQDQQEWASYEQYF.

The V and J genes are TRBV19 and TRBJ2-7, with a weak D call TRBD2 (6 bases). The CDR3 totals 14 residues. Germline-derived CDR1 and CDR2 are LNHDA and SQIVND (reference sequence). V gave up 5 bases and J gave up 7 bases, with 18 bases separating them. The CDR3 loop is CASSGGGVVGEQYF. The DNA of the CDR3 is TGTGCCAGTAGTGGGGGAGGCGTAGTGGGGGAGCAGTACTTC.